The clone carrying this TCR beta chain has just a few counts. This specimen comes from a study of blood T cell repertoires in COVID-19. Study in general: The analysed material was cDNA or gDNA that came from T cells, B-cell-depleted T cells, or PBMCs.

The CDR3 is made up of 16 amino acids. Looked up from germline, CDR1 is SNHLY and CDR2 is FYNNEI. The J segment lost 5 bases and the V segment lost 2 bases, leaving 6 bases of the junction unmatched. As handled by the study authors: Using reference gene primer amplification, nucleated cell counts were estimated. TCRdb's copy holds only in-frame clones and misses some; the assay was immunoSEQ multiplex PCR. The V and J calls and clone size are taken from that table; D and trimming were inferred from the DNA. The data show roughly 82,000 clones, with roughly 88% seen just once and roughly 1% held by the top ten.

This TCR was sampled from a woman aged 45-65 years in a cohort sampled during active COVID-19. Sequencing was done on a sample of peripheral blood. V is TRBV2 and J is TRBJ1-4; the match to TRBD1 covers 9 bases. In nucleotides, the CDR3 is TGTGCCAGCAGTGAAACCCGGGGACAGGGAAATGAAAAACTGTTTTTT. Translating gives CASSETRGQGNEKLFF.